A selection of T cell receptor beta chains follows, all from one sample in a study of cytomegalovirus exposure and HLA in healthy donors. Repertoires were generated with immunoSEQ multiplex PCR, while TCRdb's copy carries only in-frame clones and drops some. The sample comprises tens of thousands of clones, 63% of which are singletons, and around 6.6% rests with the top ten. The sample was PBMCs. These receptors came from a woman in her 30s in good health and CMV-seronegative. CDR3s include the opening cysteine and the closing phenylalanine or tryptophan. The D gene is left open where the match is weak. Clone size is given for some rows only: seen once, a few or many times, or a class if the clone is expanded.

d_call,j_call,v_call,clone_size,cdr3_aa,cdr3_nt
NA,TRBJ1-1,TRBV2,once,CASSDRTTNTEAFF,TGTGCCAGCAGTGACCGGACAACGAACACTGAAGCTTTCTTT
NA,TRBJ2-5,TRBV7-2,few,CASSLEAATQETQYF,TGTGCCAGCAGCTTAGAGGCGGCGACTCAAGAGACCCAGTACTTC
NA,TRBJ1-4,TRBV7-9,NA,CASSSRQEKLFF,TGTGCCAGCAGCTCCCGACAGGAAAAACTGTTTTTT
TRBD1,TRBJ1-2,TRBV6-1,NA,CASSDWDRGDGYTF,TGTGCCAGCAGTGACTGGGACAGGGGAGACGGCTACACCTTC
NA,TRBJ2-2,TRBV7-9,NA,CASSPMGAVSGRELFF,TGTGCCAGCAGCCCCATGGGGGCGGTATCGGGTCGGGAGCTGTTTTTT
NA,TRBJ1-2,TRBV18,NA,CASSPYNTALNYGYTF,TGTGCCAGCTCACCTTACAATACAGCACTCAACTATGGCTACACCTTC
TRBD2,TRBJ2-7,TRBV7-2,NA,CASSLLAGDEQYF,TGTGCCAGCAGCTTACTAGCGGGAGACGAGCAGTACTTC
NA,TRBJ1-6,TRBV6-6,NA,CASSSGGSGNSPLHF,TGTGCCAGCAGTTCGGGTGGGTCAGGGAATTCACCCCTCCACTTT
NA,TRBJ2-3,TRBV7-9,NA,CASSLGLIPSTDTQYF,TGTGCCAGCAGCTTGGGGCTGATACCTAGCACAGATACGCAGTATTTT
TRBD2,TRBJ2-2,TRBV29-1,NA,CSVGDLSGINTGELFF,TGCAGCGTGGGGGACCTTAGCGGGATTAACACCGGGGAGCTGTTTTTT
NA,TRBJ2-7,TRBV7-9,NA,CASSLADTLSEQYF,TGTGCCAGCAGCTTGGCCGACACGTTGTCTGAGCAGTACTTC
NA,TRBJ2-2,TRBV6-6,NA,CASSYSSVNTGELFF,TGTGCCAGCAGTTACTCGTCTGTAAACACCGGGGAGCTGTTTTTT
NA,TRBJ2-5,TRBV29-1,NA,CSVARDQETQYF,TGCAGCGTTGCGCGGGACCAAGAGACCCAGTACTTC
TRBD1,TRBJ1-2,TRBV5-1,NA,CASSLGQAREGGYGYTF,TGCGCCAGCAGCTTAGGACAGGCCCGCGAAGGAGGATATGGCTACACCTTC
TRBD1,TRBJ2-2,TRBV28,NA,CASSSGQIPTGELFF,TGTGCCAGCAGTTCGGGACAGATTCCCACCGGGGAGCTGTTTTTT
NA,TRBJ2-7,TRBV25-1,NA,CASSFYEQYF,TGTGCCAGCAGCTTCTACGAGCAGTACTTC
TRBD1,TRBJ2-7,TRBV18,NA,CASSPFIRGQGNHEQYF,TGTGCCAGCTCACCGTTCATAAGAGGACAGGGAAACCACGAGCAGTACTTC
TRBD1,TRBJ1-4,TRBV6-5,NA,CASSYSSEQGGEKLFF,TGTGCCAGCAGTTACTCGAGTGAACAGGGGGGTGAAAAACTGTTTTTT
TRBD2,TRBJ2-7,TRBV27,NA,CASSFVLAATYEQYF,TGTGCCAGCAGTTTTGTCCTAGCGGCAACCTACGAGCAGTACTTC
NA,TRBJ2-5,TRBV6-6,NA,CASVSSFEETQYF,TGTGCCAGCGTTAGTAGCTTCGAGGAGACCCAGTACTTC
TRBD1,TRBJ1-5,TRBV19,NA,CASSIAGQAYQPQHF,TGTGCCAGTAGTATTGCGGGACAGGCTTATCAGCCCCAGCATTTT
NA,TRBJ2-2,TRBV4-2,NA,CASSQDFPGELFF,TGTGCCAGCAGCCAAGACTTCCCCGGGGAGCTGTTTTTT
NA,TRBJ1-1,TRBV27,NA,CASSLVLGGGATEAFF,TGTGCCAGCAGTTTAGTTTTAGGGGGAGGGGCCACTGAAGCTTTCTTT
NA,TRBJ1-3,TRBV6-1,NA,CASSEGGGIF,TGTGCCAGCAGTGAAGGGGGGGGGATTTTT
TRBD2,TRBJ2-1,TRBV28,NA,CASSSPGTSRNNEQFF,TGTGCCAGCAGTTCCCCCGGGACTAGCAGAAACAATGAGCAGTTCTTC
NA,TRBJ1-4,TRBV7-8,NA,CASSLGVRTQNEKLFF,TGTGCCAGCAGCTTAGGGGTCAGGACACAAAATGAAAAACTGTTTTTT
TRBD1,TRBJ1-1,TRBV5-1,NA,CASSLTGGNTEAFF,TGCGCCAGCAGCTTGACAGGGGGGAACACTGAAGCTTTCTTT
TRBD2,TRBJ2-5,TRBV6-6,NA,CASRGGWETQYF,TGTGCCAGCCGCGGGGGTTGGGAGACCCAGTACTTC
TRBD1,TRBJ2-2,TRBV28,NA,CASVRDRGTLTGELFF,TGTGCCAGCGTCCGAGACAGGGGGACCTTGACCGGGGAGCTGTTTTTT
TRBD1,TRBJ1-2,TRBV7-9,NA,CASSLGQGANYGYTF,TGTGCCAGCAGCTTAGGACAGGGCGCTAACTATGGCTACACCTTC
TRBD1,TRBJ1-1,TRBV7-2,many,CASSLGDRGALGEAFF,TGTGCCAGCAGCTTAGGGGACAGGGGCGCCCTGGGTGAAGCTTTCTTT
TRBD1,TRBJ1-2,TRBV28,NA,CASRPRQGWDYGYTF,TGTGCCAGCAGGCCTAGACAGGGATGGGATTATGGCTACACCTTC
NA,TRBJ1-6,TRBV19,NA,CASSIGTSSPLHF,TGTGCCAGTAGTATAGGAACGAGTTCACCCCTCCACTTT
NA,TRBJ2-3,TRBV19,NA,CASSIEAGRTDTQYF,TGTGCCAGTAGTATTGAGGCAGGGAGGACAGATACGCAGTATTTT
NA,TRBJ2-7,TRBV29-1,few,CSVEFTSYEQYF,TGCAGCGTTGAGTTTACTTCCTACGAGCAGTACTTC
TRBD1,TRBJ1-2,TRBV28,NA,CASRLDRDNYGYTF,TGTGCCAGCAGGTTGGACAGGGATAACTATGGCTACACCTTC
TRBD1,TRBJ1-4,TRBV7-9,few,CASSPSTGGEKLFF,TGTGCCAGCAGCCCATCGACAGGGGGGGAAAAACTGTTTTTT
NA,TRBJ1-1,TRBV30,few,CAWSWGQLIMNTEAFF,TGTGCCTGGAGTTGGGGGCAGCTAATCATGAACACTGAAGCTTTCTTT
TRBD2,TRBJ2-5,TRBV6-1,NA,CASSETSGGETQYF,TGTGCCAGCAGTGAGACTAGCGGGGGTGAGACCCAGTACTTC
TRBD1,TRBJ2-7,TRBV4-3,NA,CASSQEGQGSTEQYF,TGCGCCAGCAGCCAGGAGGGACAGGGGTCTACCGAGCAGTACTTC
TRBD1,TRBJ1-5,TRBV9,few,CASSGTGALDGPQHF,TGTGCCAGCAGCGGGACAGGGGCCCTCGATGGGCCCCAGCATTTT
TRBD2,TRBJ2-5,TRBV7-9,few,CASTTFKRGDQETQYF,TGTGCCAGCACAACGTTTAAGCGGGGGGACCAAGAGACCCAGTACTTC
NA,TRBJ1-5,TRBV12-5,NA,CASAPTESNQPQHF,TGTGCTAGTGCTCCAACTGAAAGCAATCAGCCCCAGCATTTT
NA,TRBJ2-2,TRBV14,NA,CASSQDKADSGELFF,TGTGCCAGCAGCCAAGATAAAGCGGATTCCGGGGAGCTGTTTTTT
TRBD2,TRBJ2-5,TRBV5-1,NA,CASSREGSQETQYF,TGCGCCAGCAGCAGGGAGGGTAGCCAAGAGACCCAGTACTTC
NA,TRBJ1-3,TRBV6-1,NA,CASSVATGLGGNTIYF,TGTGCCAGCAGTGTGGCGACAGGCTTGGGAGGAAACACCATATATTTT
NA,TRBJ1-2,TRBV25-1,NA,CASSAPTPLSGYTF,TGTGCCAGCAGTGCCCCTACTCCCCTTAGCGGCTACACCTTC
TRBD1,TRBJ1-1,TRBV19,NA,CASTRTGYGTEAFF,TGTGCCAGTACTAGGACAGGCTATGGCACTGAAGCTTTCTTT
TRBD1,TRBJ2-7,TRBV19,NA,CASRAPAGTGSSYEQYF,TGTGCCAGTAGGGCCCCCGCCGGGACAGGTAGCTCCTACGAGCAGTACTTC
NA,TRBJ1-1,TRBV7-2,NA,CASSLQPSRRVNTEAFF,TGTGCCAGCAGCTTACAGCCTTCCCGGCGGGTGAACACTGAAGCTTTCTTT
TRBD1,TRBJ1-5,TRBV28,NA,CASSFMTGGQPQHF,TGTGCCAGCAGTTTTATGACAGGGGGCCAGCCCCAGCATTTT